What follows are 5 T cell receptor beta chains derived from one specimen sequenced in a study of PD-1 blockade in classical Hodgkin lymphoma. Sequencing was performed with immunoSEQ multiplex PCR; in TCRdb, only in-frame clones are kept and a portion is missing. Altogether about 5,600 clones are present, about 79% being singletons, with the ten largest covering 10%. Following autologous stem cell transplantation, relapse occurred in every patient, and exposure to brentuximab vedotin varied. Thawed PBMCs underwent magnetic negative selection to obtain purified CD8+ T cells. Sequenced here: CD8+ T cells from blood, sampled at baseline. These receptors all come from a human donor with classical Hodgkin lymphoma.

The chain is built from TRBV28 and TRBJ1-6; D unresolved. Trimming removed 2 bases at V and 0 bases at J, with 17 bases between. This CDR3 is built from 19 residues. Germline lookup yields CDR1 MDHEN and CDR2 SYDVKM. CDR3 sequence (DNA): TGTGCCAGCAGTTTAGGTTGGCAGGCTTATAGCTCCTATAATTCACCCCTCCACTTT. Translated, it gives CASSLGWQAYSSYNSPLHF.

This clone came up once. This chain links TRBV2 with TRBJ2-5, with D uncertain. Trimming stripped 7 bases from V and 2 bases from J, with 14 bases between. Per germline, CDR1 SNHLY and CDR2 FYNNEI. The CDR3 is 14 residues long. The CDR3 here is CASTDGAGQETQYF. The CDR3 coding sequence is TGTGCCAGCACTGACGGAGCAGGTCAAGAGACCCAGTACTTC.

This rearrangement joins TRBV4-3 to TRBJ1-1, with D uncertain. Germline CDR1 LGHNA, CDR2 YSLEER. The CDR3 has 12 amino acids. V lost 0 bases and J lost 5, with 4 bases in between. The CDR3 DNA is TGCGCCAGCAGCCAAGATAGGACTGAAGCTTTCTTT. Its protein product is CASSQDRTEAFF.

The J gene is TRBJ1-1, the V gene TRBV5-1, with D perhaps matching TRBD1 (5 bases). Trimming removed 3 bases from V and 0 bases from J, with 9 bases in between. Germline lookup yields CDR1 SGHRS and CDR2 YFSETQ. The CDR3 loop spans 14 amino acids. CDR3 in amino acids: CASSSDRLNTEAFF. CDR3 nucleotide sequence: TGCGCCAGCAGCTCCGACAGACTGAACACTGAAGCTTTCTTT.

The chain carries TRBV4-1 and TRBJ2-5; a possible D gene is TRBD2 (6 bases). Germline values: CDR1 MGHRA, CDR2 YSYEKL. Between the trimmed V and J ends, which lost 0 bases and 5 bases, there was a span of 16 bases. The CDR3 is 16 amino acids. The CDR3 loop is CASSQEGAGPRETQYF. In DNA, the CDR3 is TGCGCCAGCAGCCAAGAAGGGGCGGGGCCGAGGGAGACCCAGTACTTC.